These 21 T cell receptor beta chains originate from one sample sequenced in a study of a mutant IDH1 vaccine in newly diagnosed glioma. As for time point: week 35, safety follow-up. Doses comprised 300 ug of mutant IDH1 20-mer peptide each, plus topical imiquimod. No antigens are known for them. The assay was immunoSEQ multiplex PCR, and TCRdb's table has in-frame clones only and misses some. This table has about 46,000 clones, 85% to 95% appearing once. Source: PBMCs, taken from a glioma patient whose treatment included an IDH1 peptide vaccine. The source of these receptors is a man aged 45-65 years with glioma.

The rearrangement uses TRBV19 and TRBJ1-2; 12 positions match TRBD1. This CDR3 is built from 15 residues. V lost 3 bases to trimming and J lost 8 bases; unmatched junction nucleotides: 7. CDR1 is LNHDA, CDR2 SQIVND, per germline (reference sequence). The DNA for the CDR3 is TGTGCCAGTAGTATTGGGACAGGGGGCCTCTGGGGCTACACCTTC. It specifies CASSIGTGGLWGYTF.

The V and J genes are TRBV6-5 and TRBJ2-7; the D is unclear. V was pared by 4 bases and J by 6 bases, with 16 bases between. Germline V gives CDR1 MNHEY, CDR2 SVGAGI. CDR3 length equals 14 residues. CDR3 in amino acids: CASSSVALPREQYF. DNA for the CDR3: TGTGCCAGCAGTTCCGTTGCACTTCCTCGCGAGCAGTACTTC.

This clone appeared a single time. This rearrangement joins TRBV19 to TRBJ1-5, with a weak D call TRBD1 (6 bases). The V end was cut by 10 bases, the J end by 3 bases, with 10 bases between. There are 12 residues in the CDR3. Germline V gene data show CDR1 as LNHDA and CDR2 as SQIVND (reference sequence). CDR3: CATRDTNQPQHF. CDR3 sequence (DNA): TGTGCCACCCGGGACACCAATCAGCCCCAGCATTTT. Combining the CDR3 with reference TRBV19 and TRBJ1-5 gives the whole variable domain DGGITQSPKYLFRKEGQNVTLSCEQNLNHDAMYWYRQDPGQGLRLIYYSQIVNDFQKGDIAEGYSVSREKKESFPLTVTSAQKNPTAFYLCATRDTNQPQHFGDGTRLSIL.

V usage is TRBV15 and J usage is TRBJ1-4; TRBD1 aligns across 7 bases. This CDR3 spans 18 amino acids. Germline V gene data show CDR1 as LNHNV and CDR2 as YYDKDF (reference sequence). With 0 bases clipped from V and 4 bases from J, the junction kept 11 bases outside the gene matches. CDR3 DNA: TGTGCCACCAGCAGAGAATACGGTCGACAGGGCGTTAATGAAAAACTGTTTTTT. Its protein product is CATSREYGRQGVNEKLFF.

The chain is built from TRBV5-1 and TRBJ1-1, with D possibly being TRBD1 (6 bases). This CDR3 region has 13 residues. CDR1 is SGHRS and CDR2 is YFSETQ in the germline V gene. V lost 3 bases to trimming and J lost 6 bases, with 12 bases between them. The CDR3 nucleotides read TGCGCCAGCAGCTCCCGGGACACGGCTGAAGCTTTCTTT. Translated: CASSSRDTAEAFF.

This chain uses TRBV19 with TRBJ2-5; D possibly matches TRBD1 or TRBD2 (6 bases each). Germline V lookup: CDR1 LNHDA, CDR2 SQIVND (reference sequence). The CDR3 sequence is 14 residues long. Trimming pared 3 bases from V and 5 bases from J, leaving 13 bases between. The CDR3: CASSMGGAWETQYF. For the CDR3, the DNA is TGTGCCAGTAGTATGGGGGGCGCGTGGGAGACCCAGTACTTC.

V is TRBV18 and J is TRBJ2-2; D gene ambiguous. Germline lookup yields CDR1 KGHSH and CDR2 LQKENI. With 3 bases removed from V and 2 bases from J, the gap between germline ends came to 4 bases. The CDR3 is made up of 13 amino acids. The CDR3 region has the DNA TGTGCCAGCTCACCCCATAACACCGGGGAGCTGTTTTTT. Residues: CASSPHNTGELFF.

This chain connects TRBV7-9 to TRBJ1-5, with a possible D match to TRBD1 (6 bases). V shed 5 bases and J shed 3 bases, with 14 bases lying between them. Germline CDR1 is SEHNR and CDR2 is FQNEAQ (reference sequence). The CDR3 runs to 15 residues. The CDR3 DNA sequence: TGTGCCAGCAGCCCAGGGGTAGGGAACAATCAGCCCCAGCATTTT. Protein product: CASSPGVGNNQPQHF.

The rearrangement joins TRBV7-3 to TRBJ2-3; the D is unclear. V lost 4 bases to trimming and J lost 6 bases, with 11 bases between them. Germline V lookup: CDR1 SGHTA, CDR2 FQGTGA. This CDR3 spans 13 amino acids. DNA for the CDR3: TGTGCCAGCAGCTCAGGACCCCAGGATACGCAGTATTTT. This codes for CASSSGPQDTQYF.

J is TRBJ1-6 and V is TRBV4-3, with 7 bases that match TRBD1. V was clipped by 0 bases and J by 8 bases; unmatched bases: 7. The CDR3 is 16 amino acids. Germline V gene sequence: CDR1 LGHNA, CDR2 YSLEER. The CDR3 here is CASSQDRQGSYSPLHF. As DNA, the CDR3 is TGCGCCAGCAGCCAAGACCGACAGGGAAGTTATTCACCCCTCCACTTT.

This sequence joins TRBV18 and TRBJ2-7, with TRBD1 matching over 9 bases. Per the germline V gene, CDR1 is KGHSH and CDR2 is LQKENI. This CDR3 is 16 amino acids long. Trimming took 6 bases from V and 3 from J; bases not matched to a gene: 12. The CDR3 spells CASSKRPGQGDYEQYF. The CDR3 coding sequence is TGTGCCAGCTCTAAACGTCCGGGACAGGGCGACTACGAGCAGTACTTC.

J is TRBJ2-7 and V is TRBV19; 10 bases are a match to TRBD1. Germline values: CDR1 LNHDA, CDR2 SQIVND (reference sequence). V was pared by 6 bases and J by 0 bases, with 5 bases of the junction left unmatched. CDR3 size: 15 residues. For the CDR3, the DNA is TGTGCCAGTAGGTCCGGGACAGGGGCCTCCTACGAGCAGTACTTC. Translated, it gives CASRSGTGASYEQYF.

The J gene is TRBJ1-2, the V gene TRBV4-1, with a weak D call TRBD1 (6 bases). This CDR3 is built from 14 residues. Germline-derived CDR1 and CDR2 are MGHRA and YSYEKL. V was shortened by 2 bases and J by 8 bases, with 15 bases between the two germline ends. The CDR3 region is CASSQFGGAGGYTF. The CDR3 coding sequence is TGCGCCAGCAGCCAATTCGGGGGCGCGGGGGGCTACACCTTC.

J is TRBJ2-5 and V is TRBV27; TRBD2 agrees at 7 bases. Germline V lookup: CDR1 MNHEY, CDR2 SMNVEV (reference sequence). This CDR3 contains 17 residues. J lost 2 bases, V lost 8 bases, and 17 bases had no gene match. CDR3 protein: CASAPSWGGTLQETQYF. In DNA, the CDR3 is TGTGCCAGCGCCCCTTCGTGGGGGGGGACCCTTCAAGAGACCCAGTACTTC.

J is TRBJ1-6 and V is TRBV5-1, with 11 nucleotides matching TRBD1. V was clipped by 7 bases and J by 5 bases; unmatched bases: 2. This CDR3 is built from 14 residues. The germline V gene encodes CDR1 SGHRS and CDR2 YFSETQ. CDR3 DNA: TGCGCCAGCCGGGGACAGGGGGATAATTCACCCCTCCACTTT. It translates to CASRGQGDNSPLHF.

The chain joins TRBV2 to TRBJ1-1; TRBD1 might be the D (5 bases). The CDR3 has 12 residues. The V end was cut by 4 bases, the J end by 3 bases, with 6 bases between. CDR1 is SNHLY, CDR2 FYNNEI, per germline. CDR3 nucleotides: TGTGCCAGCAGTGGACAGTACACTGAAGCTTTCTTT. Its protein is CASSGQYTEAFF.

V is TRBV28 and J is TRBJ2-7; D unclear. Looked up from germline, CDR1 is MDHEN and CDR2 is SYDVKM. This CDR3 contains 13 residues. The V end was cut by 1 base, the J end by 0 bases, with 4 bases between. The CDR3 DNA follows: TGTGCCAGCAGTTTATCCGTCTCCTACGAGCAGTACTTC. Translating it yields CASSLSVSYEQYF. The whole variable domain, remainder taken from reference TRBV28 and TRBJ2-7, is DVKVTQSSRYLVKRTGEKVFLECVQDMDHENMFWYRQDPGLGLRLIYFSYDVKMKEKGDIPEGYSVSREKKERFSLILESASTNQTSMYLCASSLSVSYEQYFGPGTRLTVT.

The CDR3 here is CASSPSKGAGGNTEAFF. CDR3 sequence (DNA): TGTGCCAGCAGCCCCTCGAAGGGGGCGGGGGGGAACACTGAAGCTTTCTTT. The rearrangement uses TRBV4-2 and TRBJ1-1, with 7 bases identical to TRBD1. Germline values: CDR1 LGHNA, CDR2 YNFKEQ. There are 17 residues in the CDR3. With 4 bases clipped from V and 1 base from J, the junction kept 12 bases outside the gene matches.

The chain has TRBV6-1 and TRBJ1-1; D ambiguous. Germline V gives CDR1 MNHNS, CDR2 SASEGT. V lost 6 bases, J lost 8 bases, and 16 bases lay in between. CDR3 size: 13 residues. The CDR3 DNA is TGTGCCAGCAGCGCGGCTGGGGAGACCGAAGCTTTCTTT. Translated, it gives CASSAAGETEAFF.

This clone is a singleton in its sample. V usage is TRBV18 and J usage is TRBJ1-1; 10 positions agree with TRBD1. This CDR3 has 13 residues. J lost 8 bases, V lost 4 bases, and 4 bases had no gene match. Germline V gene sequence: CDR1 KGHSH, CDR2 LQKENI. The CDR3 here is CASSLDRGGEAFF. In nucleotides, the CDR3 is TGTGCCAGCTCACTGGACAGGGGGGGCGAAGCTTTCTTT.

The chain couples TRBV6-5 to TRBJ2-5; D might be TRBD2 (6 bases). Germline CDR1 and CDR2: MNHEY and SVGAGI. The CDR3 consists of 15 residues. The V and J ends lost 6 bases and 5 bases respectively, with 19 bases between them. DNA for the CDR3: TGTGCCAGCAGAATTAGCGGCCCCGGTTTCGAGACCCAGTACTTC. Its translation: CASRISGPGFETQYF.